Detailed here is one T cell receptor beta chain. Its antigen remains unknown. Primers: 60 Vbeta forward and 13 Jbeta reverse. Measured with immunoSEQ multiplex PCR; TCRdb has only the in-frame clones, and not every one. The table includes 150,000 to 250,000 clones, around three quarters detected once. The sample comes from a study of cytomegalovirus exposure and HLA in healthy donors. Germline V gives CDR1 SGHNT, CDR2 YYREEE (reference sequence). Trimming took off 2 bases at V and 0 bases at J, with 11 bases between the two ends. This CDR3 comprises 15 residues. Study-level results: Prior analysis indicated that the majority of TCR beta V segments exhibited productivity approximately 87% or approximately 30% of the time. Highly shared sequence variants in one cluster were likely a sequencing artifact.

This receptor was obtained from a man aged 30 to 39 in good health and CMV-seronegative. The V call is TRBV5-4, the J call TRBJ1-1; maybe TRBD1 (6 bases). Material for sequencing was PBMCs. The CDR3 protein is CASSFNGDMNTEAFF. The CDR3 bases are TGTGCCAGCAGCTTTAATGGGGACATGAACACTGAAGCTTTCTTT. The whole variable domain, remainder taken from reference TRBV5-4 and TRBJ1-1, is ETGVTQSPTHLIKTRGQQVTLRCSSQSGHNTVSWYQQALGQGPQFIFQYYREEENGRGNFPPRFSGLQFPNYSSELNVNALELDDSALYLCASSFNGDMNTEAFFGQGTRLTVV.